The 5 T cell receptor beta chains reported below all come from one sample, sequenced in a study of T cells expressing NK-cell markers. TCRdb reanalyzed the 5' RACE reads and collapses them to one entry per CDR3 protein, without DNA. This sample's table reports 550,000 to 600,000 distinct CDR3 sequences. Source material: blood T cells: a sorted CD56 or NKG2C T cell subset, CD4+ or CD8+ T cells, or bulk PBMC T cells (not recorded which). The receptors derive from a man younger than 35 in good health.

The chain uses TRBV9 and TRBJ2-7; lacking DNA, the TRBD1 call made by TCRdb goes unchecked. The CDR3 has 14 residues. Germline CDR1 is SGDLS and CDR2 is YYNGEE. The CDR3 loop is CASSPRPGPYEQYF.

The CDR3 protein is CASSRTLVNEQFF. The genes are TRBV4-1 and TRBJ2-1; TCRdb names TRBD2, which stays unverified in the absence of DNA. CDR3 size: 13 residues. Germline V CDR1 and CDR2: MGHRA, YSYEKL.

This chain connects TRBV7-2 to TRBJ1-1; no DNA is available, so the TRBD1 call from TCRdb remains unchecked. The CDR3 is 14 residues long. Germline lookup yields CDR1 SGHTA and CDR2 FQGNSA. CDR3: CASSRGLRNTEAFF.

The chain has TRBV21-1 and TRBJ2-3. TRBV21-1 is a listed pseudogene. The CDR3 extends over 13 amino acids. CDR3 sequence: CAIKLVITDTQYF.

V is TRBV6-2 or TRBV6-3 and J is TRBJ2-7. Germline CDR1 and CDR2: MNHEY and SVGEGT. This CDR3 region has 14 residues. This CDR3 is CASSYLLNSYEQYF.